Listed below are T cell receptor beta chains from one sample, sequenced in a study of blood T cell repertoires in COVID-19. The data were produced by immunoSEQ multiplex PCR, yet TCRdb's version contains in-frame clones alone and is incomplete. The sample lists over 250,000 clones, over 75% occurring once. Specimen: peripheral blood. These receptor sequences come from a human donor in a cohort sampled during active COVID-19. Both conserved end residues are part of each CDR3. Each record gives: V gene, CDR3 protein.

v_gene: TRBV9
CDR3aa: CASSEGLAGDTQYF

v_gene: TRBV4-2
CDR3aa: CASSQDPGTAYNEQFF

v_gene: TRBV10-3
CDR3aa: CAISEDRVVQPQHF

v_gene: TRBV19
CDR3aa: CASTDGGPNYGYTF

v_gene: TRBV5-5
CDR3aa: CASSHVFGGLETQYF

v_gene: TRBV4-3
CDR3aa: CASSQGGTSGFNEQFF

v_gene: TRBV7-2
CDR3aa: CASSLLLAGRETQYF

v_gene: TRBV10-1
CDR3aa: CASSEYRGYEQYF

v_gene: TRBV14
CDR3aa: CASTQGLNTEAFF

v_gene: TRBV3-1/TRBV3-2
CDR3aa: CASSQVGGYGYEQFF

v_gene: TRBV2
CDR3aa: CASKGKIQENSPLHF

v_gene: TRBV7-2
CDR3aa: CASSLGDYNTGELFF

v_gene: TRBV5-6
CDR3aa: CASSWGGQPQHF

v_gene: TRBV6-5
CDR3aa: CASKPLQGAAGELFF

v_gene: TRBV27
CDR3aa: CASRTGTGSAEYF

v_gene: TRBV5-4
CDR3aa: CASSFLTSGATDTQYF

v_gene: TRBV28
CDR3aa: CASSIRQGLNTEAFF

v_gene: TRBV19
CDR3aa: CASEDRDYGYTF

v_gene: TRBV2
CDR3aa: CASSRELTQSEQYF

v_gene: TRBV18
CDR3aa: CASSPRRGRDTEAFF

v_gene: TRBV11-3
CDR3aa: CASSEPGTSGHNEQFF

v_gene: TRBV28
CDR3aa: CASSTLRTAHEQYF

v_gene: TRBV5-6
CDR3aa: CASSSRRRLSNQPQHF

v_gene: TRBV18
CDR3aa: CASSPDSSGWDTQYF

v_gene: TRBV7-9
CDR3aa: CASSLEWSAGNSETQYF

v_gene: TRBV5-1
CDR3aa: CASRLRSGTSYEQYF

v_gene: TRBV10-3
CDR3aa: CAISESGGRYGYTF

v_gene: TRBV7-2
CDR3aa: CASSPHPQGSYGYTF

v_gene: TRBV5-1
CDR3aa: CASSLDITAEAFF

v_gene: TRBV5-1
CDR3aa: CASSSWRDSYAFF

v_gene: TRBV19
CDR3aa: CASQMGQGWFGYTF

v_gene: TRBV25-1
CDR3aa: CASRNRDTGELFF

v_gene: TRBV7-8
CDR3aa: CASARAGANVLTF

v_gene: TRBV6-6
CDR3aa: CASSYWAEENEQYF

v_gene: TRBV3-1/TRBV3-2
CDR3aa: CASTVLSRSGELFF

v_gene: TRBV6-6
CDR3aa: CASTPQGNQPQHF

v_gene: TRBV5-4
CDR3aa: CASSERGFVYGYTF

v_gene: TRBV4-2
CDR3aa: CASSQAVGALNREELFF

v_gene: TRBV20-1
CDR3aa: CSASVGGYEQYF

v_gene: TRBV28
CDR3aa: CASSHPVEETQYF

v_gene: TRBV6-5
CDR3aa: CASSRPGGNTEAFF

v_gene: TRBV28
CDR3aa: CASRGTGDYGYTF

v_gene: TRBV11-2
CDR3aa: CASSREINYGYTF

v_gene: TRBV27
CDR3aa: CASSLSGGPKETQYF

v_gene: TRBV27
CDR3aa: CASSQQGVNTDTQYF

v_gene: TRBV4-2
CDR3aa: CASSQSVAGNIQYF